Listed below are T cell receptor beta chains from one sample, sequenced in a study of OX40 agonist ivuxolimab in advanced cancers. This table comes from immunoSEQ multiplex PCR, and its TCRdb copy is limited to in-frame clones, with some not included. The table includes roughly 21,000 clones, about 88% detected once. The input for sequencing was CD4+ or CD8+ T cells sorted from blood, taken in a trial of the OX40 agonist ivuxolimab. Every receptor here comes from an adult with an advanced solid tumor such as melanoma, head and neck, liver or kidney cancer. Both conserved end residues are part of each CDR3. A D gene is named only where the DNA matches it firmly. Only some rows state a clone size, as once, few, many or a class for expanded clones.

J,D,V,size,length,DNA,CDR3
TRBJ2-2,-,TRBV7-8,-,15,TGTGCCAGCAGCGAGGGGGTAGTTGGCACCGGGGAGCTGTTTTTT,CASSEGVVGTGELFF
TRBJ2-7,-,TRBV30,-,13,TGTGCCTGCGAGCGGACCCTTTCCTACGAGCAGTACTTC,CACERTLSYEQYF
TRBJ2-1,TRBD1,TRBV7-6,-,14,TGTGCCAGCAGCTTAATACAGGGGCCCAATGAGCAGTTCTTC,CASSLIQGPNEQFF
TRBJ1-2,-,TRBV29-1,-,13,TGCAGCGTTGAAAGGAGTGTCAACTATGGCTACACCTTC,CSVERSVNYGYTF
TRBJ2-3,TRBD2,TRBV7-9,-,16,TGTGCCAGCAGCTTAGGCCCGCGGGGGGCGTTAGATACGCAGTATTTT,CASSLGPRGALDTQYF
TRBJ1-4,-,TRBV5-1,few,21,TGCGCCAGCAGCCTCTACAGCGGGGCTCCCTCAGGACCCGGGGCTAATGAAAAACTGTTTTTT,CASSLYSGAPSGPGANEKLFF
TRBJ1-4,TRBD1,TRBV6-1,-,13,TGTGCCATCCGGACAGGGCGAGGGGAAAAACTGTTTTTT,CAIRTGRGEKLFF
TRBJ2-7,-,TRBV30,-,14,TGTGCCTGGAGTGTGTGGGGGAGTATCTACGAGCAGTACTTC,CAWSVWGSIYEQYF
TRBJ2-2,-,TRBV27,-,12,TGTGCCAGCAGTTTAGGATCCGGGGAGCTGTTTTTT,CASSLGSGELFF
TRBJ1-2,-,TRBV5-1,-,14,TGCGCCAGCAGCTTGGCCAGGAGGGACTATGGCTACACCTTC,CASSLARRDYGYTF
TRBJ2-7,TRBD1,TRBV29-1,-,13,TGCAGCGTTGAAACGGACAGGCCGTACGAGCAGTACTTC,CSVETDRPYEQYF
TRBJ2-7,TRBD1,TRBV13,-,13,TGTGCCAGCAGCTTAAGGGGGCACTACGAGCAGTACTTC,CASSLRGHYEQYF
TRBJ1-4,-,TRBV7-9,-,13,TGTGCCAGCAGCCCCTTAATGGACGAAAAACTGTTTTTT,CASSPLMDEKLFF
TRBJ2-3,TRBD2,TRBV7-2,-,17,TGTGCCAGCAGCTTAGGTGGAGCGGGAGTCTTGGCAGATACGCAGTATTTT,CASSLGGAGVLADTQYF
TRBJ2-1,-,TRBV5-1,-,15,TGCGCCAGCAGCCCGGACGGGAGCTCCTACAATGAGCAGTTCTTC,CASSPDGSSYNEQFF
TRBJ2-7,-,TRBV6-5,once,15,TGTGCCAGCAGTTACTCATGGGGGAACTCCTACGAGCAGTACTTC,CASSYSWGNSYEQYF
TRBJ2-7,TRBD1,TRBV5-4,-,15,TGTGCCAGCAGCGCAGCCGGGACAGGGGAACGGGAGCAGTACTTC,CASSAAGTGEREQYF
TRBJ2-5,TRBD2,TRBV25-1,-,18,TGTGCCAGCAGGGAGTTCGGAGGTAGCGGGAGTTGGAGGGAGACCCAGTACTTC,CASREFGGSGSWRETQYF
TRBJ2-5,-,TRBV7-2,-,16,TGTGCCAGCAGCTTAGGAACATTCAGGCTCCAAGAGACCCAGTACTTC,CASSLGTFRLQETQYF
TRBJ2-7,-,TRBV5-5,-,14,TGTGCCAGCAGTACATCGGGGGCGGGTTACGAGCAGTACTTC,CASSTSGAGYEQYF
TRBJ1-1,-,TRBV7-9,-,13,TGTGCCAGCAGCCCGGCCCCCATTCGGGCAGCTTTCTTT,CASSPAPIRAAFF
TRBJ1-2,-,TRBV9,-,15,TGTGCCAGCAGCGTCGGGGTGGCGGGACGTGATGGCTACACCTTC,CASSVGVAGRDGYTF
TRBJ2-3,-,TRBV11-2,-,16,TGTGCCAGCAGCCACCGAGGGAGGGGGCAGACAGATACGCAGTATTTT,CASSHRGRGQTDTQYF
TRBJ1-6,-,TRBV15,few,15,TGTGCCACCAGCAGAGTAATGGGGCCAGATTCACCCCTCCACTTT,CATSRVMGPDSPLHF
TRBJ2-5,TRBD1,TRBV14,-,15,TGTGCCAGCAGTCCGGGACAGGGGAGTCTTGAGACCCAGTACTTC,CASSPGQGSLETQYF
TRBJ1-1,-,TRBV5-1,once,13,TGCGCCAGCAGCTTGGGCGAGAACACTGAAGCTTTCTTT,CASSLGENTEAFF
TRBJ2-1,TRBD2,TRBV30,once,14,TGTGCCTGTTGGACTAGCGGGACAGGGTTTGAGCAGTTCTTC,CACWTSGTGFEQFF
TRBJ1-1,-,TRBV27,-,14,TGTGCCAGCAGTTTATCGGGCCCCGCTGCTGAAGCTTTCTTT,CASSLSGPAAEAFF
TRBJ1-2,TRBD1,TRBV5-6,-,15,TGTGCCAGCAGGGAGGGAACGACAGGGCCCTATGGCTACACCTTC,CASREGTTGPYGYTF
TRBJ2-7,TRBD1,TRBV27,-,14,TGTGCCAGCAGTTTCGGACAGGGCCCACGCGAGCAGTACTTC,CASSFGQGPREQYF
TRBJ1-5,-,TRBV6-1,once,15,TGTGCCAGCACTCCCCTTGGGGTGGTCAATCAGCCCCAGCATTTT,CASTPLGVVNQPQHF
TRBJ2-7,TRBD1,TRBV28,-,14,TGTGCCAGCAGTTTGACAGGGGGTGGAGGCGAGCAGTACTTC,CASSLTGGGGEQYF
TRBJ2-1,TRBD2,TRBV27,-,14,TGTGCCAGCAGTATCGGGACTACCTACAATGAGCAGTTCTTC,CASSIGTTYNEQFF
TRBJ2-7,TRBD1,TRBV27,-,14,TGTGCCAGCAGTGCAAGTACAGGGGGCCACGAGCAGTACTTC,CASSASTGGHEQYF
TRBJ2-7,TRBD2,TRBV7-6,-,14,TGTGCCAGCAGCTTACTAGCGGGAGACCACGAGCAGTACTTC,CASSLLAGDHEQYF
TRBJ2-2,-,TRBV7-8,once,15,TGTGCCAGCAGCTTAGTCGGGGTTGTCACCGGGGAGCTGTTTTTT,CASSLVGVVTGELFF
TRBJ2-3,TRBD2,TRBV4-1,-,16,TGCGCCAGCAGCCAAGTTCCAGCGGGAGCCCCAGATACGCAGTATTTT,CASSQVPAGAPDTQYF